The 4 T cell receptor beta chains below all came from one sample that was sequenced in a study of beta chain features in type 1 diabetes. Every bit of the isolated RNA underwent reverse transcription, so sequencing read expressed TCRB transcripts. Only in-frame clones appear in the TCRdb table, and some are missing; sequencing was by immunoSEQ multiplex PCR. The sample shows about 900,000 clones, around a sixth of them seen only once. The sample was naive CD4+ T cells from blood. The source of these receptors is a woman under 30 in good health.

This clone has only a few counts. CDR3 coding DNA: TGTGCCAGCAGCCGGGGACTTAGCGGGAACCCCAGCACAGATACGCAGTATTTT. It yields the protein CASSRGLSGNPSTDTQYF. This rearrangement joins TRBV13 to TRBJ2-3, with 8 bases lining up with TRBD2. Germline-derived CDR1 and CDR2 are PRHDT and FYEKMQ (reference sequence). CDR3 length: 18 amino acids. The V and J ends lost 5 bases and 0 bases, in that order; junction bases with no gene match: 13.

This clone occurred a few times. Other DNA sequences in the same sample also yield this CDR3. The chain recombines TRBV18 with TRBJ2-5; D is undetermined. CDR3 length: 12 residues. The V end was cut by 1 base, the J end by 4 bases, with 4 bases between. CDR1 is KGHSH and CDR2 is LQKENI in the germline V gene. CDR3 DNA sequence: TGTGCCAGCTCACCACGAGGAGAGACCCAGTACTTC. Protein: CASSPRGETQYF.

This clone was counted between two and nine times. The J gene is TRBJ2-1, the V gene TRBV6-5; D is uncertain. Germline CDR1 and CDR2: MNHEY and SVGAGI. This CDR3 has 14 residues. Trimming left V 5 bases short and J 0 bases short, with 8 bases between. The CDR3 DNA reads TGTGCCAGCAGTATGGGCCACTCCTACAATGAGCAGTTCTTC. This codes for CASSMGHSYNEQFF.

This clone came up a few times. The J gene is TRBJ2-3, the V gene TRBV9; the D is unclear. Trimming stripped 1 base from V and 4 bases from J, with 16 bases between. The CDR3 contains 16 residues. Germline CDR1 is SGDLS and CDR2 is YYNGEE. The CDR3 DNA reads TGTGCCAGCAGCGTACGCGGACCCGGAGAACCAGATACGCAGTATTTT. Translating it yields CASSVRGPGEPDTQYF.